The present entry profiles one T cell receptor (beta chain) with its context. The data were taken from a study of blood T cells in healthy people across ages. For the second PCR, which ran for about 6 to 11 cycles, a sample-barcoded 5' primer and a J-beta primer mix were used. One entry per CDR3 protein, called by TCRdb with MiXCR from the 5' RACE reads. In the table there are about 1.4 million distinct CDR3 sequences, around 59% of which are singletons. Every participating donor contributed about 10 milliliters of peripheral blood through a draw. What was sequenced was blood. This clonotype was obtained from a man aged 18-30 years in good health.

The CDR3, as DNA: TGCGCCAGCAGCCCGGGACAGGGTCGGGCAACTAATGAAAAACTGTTTTTT. Its protein is CASSPGQGRATNEKLFF. This chain links TRBV4-1 with TRBJ1-4, with 9 bases fitting TRBD1. CDR3 length: 17 amino acids. Looked up from germline, CDR1 is MGHRA and CDR2 is YSYEKL. Trimming took 4 bases from V and 0 from J; bases not matched to a gene: 6.